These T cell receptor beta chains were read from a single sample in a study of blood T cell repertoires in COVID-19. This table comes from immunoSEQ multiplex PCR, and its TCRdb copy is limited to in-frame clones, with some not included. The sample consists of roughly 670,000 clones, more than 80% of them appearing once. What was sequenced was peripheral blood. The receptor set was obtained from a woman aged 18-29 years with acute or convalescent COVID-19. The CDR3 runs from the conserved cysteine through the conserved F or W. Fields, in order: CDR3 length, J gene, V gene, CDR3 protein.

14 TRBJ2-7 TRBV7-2 CASSLTRDNYEQYF
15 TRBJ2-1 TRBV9 CASSSGTTGFNEQFF
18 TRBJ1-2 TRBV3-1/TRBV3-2 CASSQTGIAGRANYGYTF
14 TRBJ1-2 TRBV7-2 CASSSDIGDYGYTF
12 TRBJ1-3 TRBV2 CASTQSGNTIYF
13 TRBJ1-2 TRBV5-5 CASSLDQTYGYTF
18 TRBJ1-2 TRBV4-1 CASSQVRQGDRGNYGYTF
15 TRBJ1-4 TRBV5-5 CASSLRGQDNEKLFF
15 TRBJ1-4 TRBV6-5 CASSQAGGGGEKLFF
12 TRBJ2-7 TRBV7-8 CASSGGTYEQYF
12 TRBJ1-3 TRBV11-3 CASSPTGGTIYF
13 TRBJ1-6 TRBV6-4 CASIQGSDSPLHF
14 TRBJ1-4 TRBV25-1 CASSPPWGREKLFF
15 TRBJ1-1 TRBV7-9 CASSPWTGGITEAFF
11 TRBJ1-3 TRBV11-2 CASSEGDTIYF
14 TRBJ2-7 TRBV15 CATSRVIGSYEQYF
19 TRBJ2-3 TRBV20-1 CSASPPAGARDHSTDTQYF
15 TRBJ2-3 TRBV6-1 CASSEGGLSTDTQYF
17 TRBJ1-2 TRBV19 CASSIIGSTGTPAGYTF
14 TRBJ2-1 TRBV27 CASALAGGLNEQFF
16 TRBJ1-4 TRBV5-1 CASSLGGRQGNEKLFF
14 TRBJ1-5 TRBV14 CASSAGTGAQPQHF
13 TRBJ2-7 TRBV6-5 CARGGRGPYEQYF
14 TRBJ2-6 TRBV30 CACQRVSGANVLTF
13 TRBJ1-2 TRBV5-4 CASSIQGNYGYTF
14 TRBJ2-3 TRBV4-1 CASSQGGGTDTQYF
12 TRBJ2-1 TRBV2 CASTEQGYEQFF
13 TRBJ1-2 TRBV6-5 CATQRLLNYGYTF
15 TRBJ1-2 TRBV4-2 CASSQVSVLNYGYTF
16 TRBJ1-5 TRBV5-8 CASSLSPTGSNQPQHF
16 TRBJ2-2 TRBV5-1 CASSLIWDTRYGELFF
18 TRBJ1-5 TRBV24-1 CATSDKWAGIGDNQPQHF
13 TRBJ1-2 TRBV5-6 CASSMDSFYGYTF
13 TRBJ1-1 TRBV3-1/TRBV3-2 CASSQNNRGWAFF
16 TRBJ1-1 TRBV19 CASSRRQAHKNTEAFF
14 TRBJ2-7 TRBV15 CATGESGPSYEQYF
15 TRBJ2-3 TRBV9 CASSETSGSTDTQYF
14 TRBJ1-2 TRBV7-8 CASSLDAGIYGYTF
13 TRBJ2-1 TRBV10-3 CAIQSGDLGWQFF
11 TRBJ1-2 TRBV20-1 CSAQGFGGYTF
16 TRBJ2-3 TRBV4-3 CASSQDWREITDTQYF
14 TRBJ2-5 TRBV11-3 CASSLGGQSETQYF
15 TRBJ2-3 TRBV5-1 CASSIQSGTTDTQYF
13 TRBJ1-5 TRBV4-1 CASRGGGNQPQHF
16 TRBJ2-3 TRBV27 CASSLYVRGNTDTQYF
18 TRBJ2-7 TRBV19 CASSPRPGLAGALPEQYF
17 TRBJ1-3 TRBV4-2 CASSQDHRGISGNTIYF
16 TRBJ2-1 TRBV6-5 CASSYRIRGTYNEQFF
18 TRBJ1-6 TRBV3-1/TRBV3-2 CASSQNGGESSYNSPLHF
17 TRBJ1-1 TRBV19 CASSIESREVWYTEAFF
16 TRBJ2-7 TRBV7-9 CASSLDFDGAGNEQYF
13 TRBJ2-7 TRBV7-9 CASSPPDNYEQYF
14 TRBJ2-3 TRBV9 CASSVVSGGDTQYF
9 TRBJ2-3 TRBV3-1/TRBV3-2 CASSRSWNF
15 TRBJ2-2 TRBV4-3 CASSQGTENTGELFF
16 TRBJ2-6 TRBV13 CASSSKTGSGANVLTF
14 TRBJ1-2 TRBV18 CASSGSPLLDGYTF